The rows below give T cell receptor beta chains drawn from one sample of a study of PD-1 blockade in classical Hodgkin lymphoma. Libraries were prepared by immunoSEQ multiplex PCR; TCRdb keeps only in-frame clonotypes and omits some of them. The sample records about 49,000 clones, around 87% being singletons. Sequenced material: peripheral blood mononuclear cells (PBMCs), taken before the fourth cycle of nivolumab. Receptors originate from a human donor with classical Hodgkin lymphoma. Each CDR3 is given with its conserved first and last residue. Each record gives: J gene, V gene, clone size, D gene, CDR3 protein, CDR3 DNA. A D gene is named only where the DNA matches it firmly. A clone size is listed for some rows: how often the clone was seen (once, few, many), or a class if it is expanded.

TRBJ1-5	TRBV5-1	.	.	CASTLGEGPNQPQHF	TGCGCCAGCACCCTAGGGGAGGGGCCGAATCAGCCCCAGCATTTT
TRBJ2-1	TRBV4-1	.	.	CASSQGGSRRNEQFF	TGCGCCAGCAGCCAAGGGGGTAGCAGGAGGAATGAGCAGTTCTTC
TRBJ2-1	TRBV5-4	once	.	CASSSALLAGEQFF	TGTGCCAGCAGCTCAGCCTTACTAGCAGGTGAGCAGTTCTTC
TRBJ2-7	TRBV6-5	.	TRBD2	CASSYSSSGSSYEQYF	TGTGCCAGCAGTTACTCATCTAGCGGGAGCTCCTACGAGCAGTACTTC
TRBJ2-4	TRBV7-3	.	.	CASSTEGPGKNIQYF	TGTGCCAGCAGCACGGAGGGCCCCGGCAAAAACATTCAGTACTTC
TRBJ2-1	TRBV7-6	.	TRBD2	CASSLEAGLAQQFF	TGTGCCAGCAGCTTAGAAGCCGGACTAGCCCAGCAGTTCTTC
TRBJ2-7	TRBV11-2	.	TRBD1	CASSLGFGTGSYEQYF	TGTGCCAGCAGCTTAGGTTTTGGGACAGGATCCTACGAGCAGTACTTC
TRBJ2-1	TRBV11-3	.	TRBD2	CASSRGLAGGNEQFF	TGTGCCAGCTCTAGGGGTCTAGCGGGAGGGAATGAGCAGTTCTTC
TRBJ1-2	TRBV16	.	.	CASSQNSLANYGYTF	TGTGCCAGCAGCCAAAACTCCTTAGCTAACTATGGCTACACCTTC
TRBJ1-1	TRBV5-8	.	TRBD1	CASSGLRTGGNTEAFF	TGTGCCAGCAGCGGGCTGAGGACAGGGGGAAACACTGAAGCTTTCTTT
TRBJ2-1	TRBV5-1	once	.	CASRSGLGNEQFF	TGCGCCAGCCGGAGCGGACTGGGGAATGAGCAGTTCTTC
TRBJ2-7	TRBV27	.	.	CASRTNYEQYF	TGTGCCAGCAGAACCAACTACGAGCAGTACTTC
TRBJ2-1	TRBV7-3	.	TRBD2	CASSLSSGSLNEQFF	TGTGCCAGCAGCTTATCTAGCGGGAGTTTAAATGAGCAGTTCTTC
TRBJ1-6	TRBV6-1	.	TRBD1	CASRPEGQPYSPLHF	TGTGCCAGCAGGCCGGAGGGACAGCCGTATTCACCCCTCCACTTT
TRBJ1-2	TRBV4-1	.	.	CASSQDPGGLADYGYTF	TGCGCCAGCAGCCAAGATCCGGGAGGTTTGGCCGACTATGGCTACACCTTC
TRBJ2-6	TRBV6-1	.	.	CASSVKGSGANVLTF	TGTGCCAGCAGTGTAAAAGGGTCTGGGGCCAACGTCCTGACTTTC
TRBJ1-2	TRBV7-9	.	.	CASRGLVADGYGYTF	TGTGCCAGCAGGGGGCTCGTGGCGGACGGCTATGGCTACACCTTC
TRBJ2-7	TRBV25-1	.	.	CASSEFLGYEQYF	TGTGCCAGCAGTGAATTTTTGGGCTACGAGCAGTACTTC
TRBJ1-1	TRBV6-1	.	.	CASSFVANTEAFF	TGTGCCAGCAGTTTCGTCGCGAACACTGAAGCTTTCTTT
TRBJ1-2	TRBV6-1	few	.	CASSQGFGYGYTF	TGTGCCAGCAGTCAGGGGTTCGGCTATGGCTACACCTTC
TRBJ2-3	TRBV4-1	once	.	CASSKGPTDTQYF	TGCGCCAGCAGCAAGGGCCCGACAGATACGCAGTATTTT
TRBJ2-1	TRBV5-1	few	.	CASSFLSGQSYNEQFF	TGCGCCAGCAGCTTCTTGAGTGGACAGTCCTACAATGAGCAGTTCTTC
TRBJ1-1	TRBV13	.	.	CASSWAGRNTEAFF	TGTGCCAGCAGCTGGGCAGGGAGGAACACTGAAGCTTTCTTT
TRBJ1-5	TRBV9	.	.	CASSAGHENQPQHF	TGTGCCAGCAGCGCGGGGCACGAAAATCAGCCCCAGCATTTT
TRBJ1-4	TRBV2	few	.	CASSETGPNEKLFF	TGTGCCAGCAGTGAGACAGGTCCCAATGAAAAACTGTTTTTT
TRBJ2-7	TRBV19	.	.	CASSYQVLAHEQYF	TGTGCCAGTAGTTACCAGGTCCTGGCCCACGAGCAGTACTTC
TRBJ2-5	TRBV18	.	.	CASSPRGTSGWETQYF	TGTGCCAGCTCCCCAAGGGGGACGTCCGGATGGGAGACCCAGTACTTC
TRBJ2-1	TRBV6-4	.	TRBD2	CASSEASGSVNEQFF	TGTGCCAGCAGTGAGGCTAGCGGGAGTGTGAATGAGCAGTTCTTC
TRBJ1-3	TRBV11-2	.	.	CASSLGTAGNTIYF	TGTGCCAGCAGCTTAGGAACAGCTGGAAACACCATATATTTT
TRBJ1-2	TRBV28	.	.	CASSFSGDGYTF	TGTGCCAGCAGTTTCTCGGGAGACGGCTACACCTTC
TRBJ2-5	TRBV9	.	TRBD2	CASSLNPLAGGPRETQYF	TGTGCCAGCAGCCTCAACCCACTAGCGGGAGGGCCTCGAGAGACCCAGTACTTC
TRBJ2-7	TRBV4-1	.	.	CASSQAPGARVYEQYF	TGCGCCAGCAGCCAAGCCCCAGGGGCACGCGTATACGAGCAGTACTTC
TRBJ2-2	TRBV6-6	.	TRBD1	CASSRQGSPGELFF	TGTGCCAGCAGCCGACAGGGGTCTCCCGGGGAGCTGTTTTTT
TRBJ1-5	TRBV6-5	.	.	CASSAGNQPQHF	TGTGCCAGCTCAGCAGGCAATCAGCCCCAGCATTTT
TRBJ2-7	TRBV5-1	.	TRBD2	CASSLVTSGRASEQYF	TGCGCCAGCAGCTTGGTGACTAGCGGGAGGGCCTCCGAGCAGTACTTC
TRBJ2-5	TRBV27	.	.	CASTHRQGGLQETQYF	TGTGCCAGCACCCATCGACAGGGAGGGTTACAAGAGACCCAGTACTTC
TRBJ2-5	TRBV4-1	.	.	CASKEARGETQYF	TGCGCCAGCAAAGAGGCAAGGGGGGAGACCCAGTACTTC
TRBJ1-1	TRBV13	.	.	CASSLRTEGGDTEAFF	TGTGCCAGCAGCTTAAGGACCGAGGGGGGGGACACTGAAGCTTTCTTT
TRBJ1-1	TRBV19	.	.	CASSTLSREAFF	TGTGCCAGTAGTACGCTGTCCAGAGAAGCTTTCTTT
TRBJ1-2	TRBV2	.	TRBD1	CASSGDRANYGYTF	TGTGCCAGCAGTGGGGACAGGGCTAACTATGGCTACACCTTC
TRBJ2-7	TRBV10-2	.	.	CASSESGGKRYEQYF	TGCGCCAGCAGTGAGTCGGGTGGGAAGAGATACGAGCAGTACTTC
TRBJ2-3	TRBV18	.	.	CASSPADTQYF	TGTGCCAGCTCACCAGCAGATACGCAGTATTTT
TRBJ2-6	TRBV21-1	.	.	CASSKLERGTGANVLTF	TGTGCCAGCAGCAAATTAGAAAGGGGGACTGGGGCCAACGTCCTGACTTTC
TRBJ2-1	TRBV7-6	.	.	CASSLARNEQFF	TGTGCCAGCAGCTTAGCGCGCAATGAGCAGTTCTTC
TRBJ2-1	TRBV28	.	.	CASSLILSYNEQFF	TGTGCCAGCAGTTTAATCCTCTCCTACAATGAGCAGTTCTTC
TRBJ2-7	TRBV14	.	.	CASSPLGGTQYF	TGTGCCAGCAGCCCACTGGGGGGAACGCAGTACTTC
TRBJ2-4	TRBV27	.	TRBD2	CASSLGTPGLAGGKNIQYF	TGTGCCAGCAGTTTAGGCACACCGGGACTAGCGGGAGGTAAAAACATTCAGTACTTC
TRBJ2-3	TRBV28	.	TRBD2	CASSLASGTDTQYF	TGTGCCAGCAGTTTAGCTAGCGGGACAGATACGCAGTATTTT
TRBJ1-2	TRBV9	.	.	CASSAAELVGYGYTF	TGTGCCAGCAGCGCCGCAGAACTGGTTGGATATGGCTACACCTTC
TRBJ2-5	TRBV2	.	.	CASSDRRRETQYF	TGTGCCAGCAGTGACAGGAGGAGAGAGACCCAGTACTTC
TRBJ2-1	TRBV4-1	.	.	CASSRPLGRWNEQFF	TGCGCCAGCAGCCGGCCCCTGGGGCGATGGAATGAGCAGTTCTTC
TRBJ1-1	TRBV7-3	.	TRBD1	CASRFQGAPTEAFF	TGTGCCAGCAGATTCCAGGGGGCGCCCACTGAAGCTTTCTTT
TRBJ2-2	TRBV25-1	.	.	CASSGGWRNTGELFF	TGTGCCAGCAGTGGAGGTTGGAGGAACACCGGGGAGCTGTTTTTT
TRBJ2-2	TRBV10-1	once	.	CATSPDSYTGELFF	TGCGCCACCAGCCCGGACAGCTACACCGGGGAGCTGTTTTTT
TRBJ1-2	TRBV18	.	.	CASSPSRGLGYTF	TGTGCCAGCTCACCCTCTCGGGGGTTGGGCTACACCTTC
TRBJ2-7	TRBV6-5	.	.	CASSYLDKEYEQYF	TGTGCCAGCAGTTACCTCGATAAGGAGTACGAGCAGTACTTC
TRBJ2-5	TRBV9	.	.	CASSVAGLGGEETQYF	TGTGCCAGCAGCGTAGCGGGACTCGGGGGAGAAGAGACCCAGTACTTC
TRBJ1-2	TRBV5-6	.	.	CASSGSGPEYYGYTF	TGTGCCAGCAGCGGATCCGGGCCAGAATACTATGGCTACACCTTC